Described below is a single T cell receptor beta chain sequence and its context. With 60 Vbeta and 13 Jbeta primers, the PCR was carried out. Profiling relied on immunoSEQ multiplex PCR, and the TCRdb table lists in-frame clones only, not all of them. The table lists fewer than 250,000 clones, approximately 83% of them singletons. The sample comes from a study of cytomegalovirus exposure and HLA in healthy donors. The CDR3 runs 14 residues. From germline, CDR1 is SGHTA and CDR2 FQGNSA. With 1 base removed from V and 4 bases from J, the gap between germline ends came to 10 bases. Sequencing was done on a sample of PBMCs. The chain carries TRBV7-2 and TRBJ1-1; D uncertain. This clonotype was sampled from a woman in her forties or fifties in good health and CMV-seropositive. CDR3 DNA sequence: TGTGCCAGCAGCTTAGTTCCAGGCAGCACTGAAGCTTTCTTT. It encodes CASSLVPGSTEAFF.